These T cell receptor beta chains were read from a single sample in a study of Graves' ophthalmopathy and Graves' hyperthyroidism. TCRdb reprocessed the multiplex PCR reads with MiXCR, giving one entry per CDR3 protein. The table includes 300,000 to 400,000 distinct CDR3 sequences, 15% to 20% detected once. Sequencing input: peripheral blood. The receptors shown here come from an adult man with Graves' ophthalmopathy. Both conserved end residues are part of each CDR3. The D gene is left open where the match is weak. Expanded clones are given a class, and other clones once, few, many or no size at all.

d_gene	v_gene	j_gene	abundance	CDR3nt	CDR3aa
TRBD2	TRBV6-1	TRBJ2-7	-	TGTGCCAGCAGTGGTCGATATGCGGGAGCGTACGAGCAGTGCTTC	CASSGRYAGAYEQCF
TRBD1	TRBV6-5	TRBJ1-1	few	TGTGCCAGCAGTTACAGACAGGGTAGCACTGAAGCTTTCTTT	CASSYRQGSTEAFF
TRBD1	TRBV6-1	TRBJ2-5	many	TGTGCCAGCAATCTGGGACAGGGGTGGGAGACCCAGTACTTC	CASNLGQGWETQYF
-	TRBV6-2/TRBV6-3	TRBJ2-7	many	TGTGCCAGCAGTTTTGACTACATCTACGAGCAGTACTTC	CASSFDYIYEQYF
TRBD2	TRBV2	TRBJ2-7	-	TGTGCCAGCCCGGGGACTAGCGGGAGTAGGAACGAGCAGTACTTC	CASPGTSGSRNEQYF
TRBD1	TRBV6-2/TRBV6-3	TRBJ2-7	-	TGTGCCAGCAGAGACCCACCGGGACAGGCCTACGAGCAGTACTTC	CASRDPPGQAYEQYF
TRBD1	TRBV6-1	TRBJ1-5	-	TGTGCCAGCAGTCATAACCGGGACAGGGCATATAATCAGCCCCAGCATTTT	CASSHNRDRAYNQPQHF
-	TRBV7-2	TRBJ1-6	many	TGTGCCAGCACCTTAACTAGAGGAGGTGGTTCACCCCTCCACTTT	CASTLTRGGGSPLHF
-	TRBV9	TRBJ2-7	many	TGTGCCAGCAGCGTAGCTTCCGGGGACAAGTCCTACAAGCAGTACTTC	CASSVASGDKSYKQYF
-	TRBV12-3/TRBV12-4	TRBJ1-5	many	TGTGCCAGCAGTGTCCAGGGGCGGAATCAGCCCCAGCATTTT	CASSVQGRNQPQHF
-	TRBV7-3	TRBJ1-1	many	TGTGCCAGCAGCAGGGATGCAGGGGTTACTGAAGCTTTCTTT	CASSRDAGVTEAFF
-	TRBV12-3/TRBV12-4	TRBJ2-7	many	TGTGCCAGCAGTTTACAGGCCCCGGCTGAGCAGTACTTC	CASSLQAPAEQYF
-	TRBV12-5	TRBJ1-2	-	TGTGCTAGTGGATGGATAGGGCGAGGATATGGCTACATCTTC	CASGWIGRGYGYIF
TRBD1	TRBV6-8	TRBJ2-7	many	TGTGCCAGCACTCGGACAGGGAACTACGAGCAGTACTTC	CASTRTGNYEQYF
TRBD2	TRBV6-1	TRBJ2-4	-	TGTGCCAGCAAGCGGCCGGGGGGAAACATTCAGTACTTC	CASKRPGGNIQYF
-	TRBV19	TRBJ1-1	-	TGTGCCAGTAAGAAGGCAGCCATGGGGAGAGCTTTCTTT	CASKKAAMGRAFF
-	TRBV4-2	TRBJ1-3	many	TGTGCCAGCAGCCAAGATGAGGGACGGCTGGAGGACACCATATATTTT	CASSQDEGRLEDTIYF
-	TRBV11-1	TRBJ2-7	many	TGTGCCAGCAGCTACCTGAGGGCAGGAACCTACGAGCAGTACTTC	CASSYLRAGTYEQYF
-	TRBV7-8	TRBJ2-7	once	TGTGCCAGCAGCCCCAATGACAGGACTTTCCTCTACGAGCAGTACTTC	CASSPNDRTFLYEQYF